The source of this T cell receptor (beta chain) is a study of blood T cell repertoires in COVID-19 (dated by TCRdb to the early 2020s). About the investigation overall: The collaborator samples originated in the United States, Italy and Spain and spanned the acute and convalescent phases of COVID-19. HLA class I and class II types, where available, came from metadata supplied by the sample provider rather than from assay-based typing. Samples came from the ongoing ImmuneRACE study (first 160 participants) plus 1,254 subjects from 6 global collaborators. Nearly every sample came with metadata listing a de-identified subject ID, COVID-19 status, age in years and sex. The repertoires were made available in a free public database intended to serve as a resource for research on the immune response to SARS-CoV-2. The prospective study material was composed of cDNA or gDNA derived from T cells, B-cell-depleted T cells, or PBMCs. Subjects who had been exposed to COVID-19, were actively infected with it, or had recovered from it provided the deeply sampled blood TCRbeta repertoires that made up the dataset. What the work shows at the level of the full study, not this receptor alone: Clinical and demographic metadata were provided uncurated, with the amount varying by source and participant.

One collaborating source in Seattle enrolled patients during active infection and followed them longitudinally through the course of disease. The collaborating institutions used their own protocols to collect whole blood in K2EDTA tubes. For TCRbeta analysis, collaborator samples were shipped as frozen whole blood, as isolated PBMCs, or as DNA extracted from either sample type. As to this clone: It lacks a known antigen. The sample holds no much larger clone one base away, and base qualities are not on file.

TCRbeta CDR3 regions were amplified from genomic DNA using the immunoSEQ Assay, a bias-controlled multiplex PCR. The authors processed their data as follows. The number of nucleated cells in each sample was estimated by amplification of reference gene primers within the assay. Sequence reads were collapsed and filtered to measure the absolute abundance of every unique TCRbeta CDR3 rearrangement. For each sample, productive Simpson clonality was calculated by taking the square root of Simpson's diversity index across productive rearrangements. TCRdb took over this immuneACCESS table, retaining in-frame rearrangements with V and J assigned. Such tables are incomplete; in checked studies, under half of the missing clones stem from an unresolved V gene, and the remainder is unexplained. V, J and clone size are those of that table, while D and trimming were read from the DNA. This sample is represented by some 100,000 clones; approximately 74% of them were singletons. Roughly 4% of the sample lies in the top ten.

V loses 4 bases of germline sequence and J loses 4 bases, and the interval between the two ends is 8 bases. In the germline V gene, CDR1 corresponds to ENHRY and CDR2 to SYGVKD. The CDR3 covers 13 residues, taking in both the cysteine and the phenylalanine. Just CDR3 DNA is preserved here, 39 bases in frame from base 1. The sample comprised peripheral blood. The chain links TRBV10-3 with TRBJ1-5; the D gene is perhaps TRBD1, from 5 matching bases. The TCR comes from a man between 65 and 85 years old with COVID-19, enrolled during active disease. The CDR3 protein is CAISGTQNQPQHF. DNA sequence: TGTGCCATCAGTGGGACACAAAATCAGCCCCAGCATTTT.